Listed below are T cell receptor beta chains from one sample, sequenced in a study of cytotoxic CD8 clonotypes in ibrutinib-treated CLL. Some clones are missing from TCRdb's copy, which holds only in-frame ones; the method was immunoSEQ multiplex PCR. Of under 150,000 clones listed, 80% were seen once; the top ten hold less than 9%. Sequences were derived from PBMCs, sampled after 36 months of ibrutinib treatment. These receptors were collected from a human donor with chronic lymphocytic leukemia. Both conserved end residues are trimmed from each CDR3.

J	V	CDR3
TRBJ2-7	TRBV7-2	ASSFTRTGPSYEQY
TRBJ1-1	TRBV5-1	ASSGNLNTEAF
TRBJ2-3	TRBV27	ASSLIGRRDYRKDTQY
TRBJ1-4	TRBV21-1	ASSPPPGRIGEKLF
TRBJ1-1	TRBV6-5	ASRQVMNTEAF
TRBJ2-1	TRBV11-2	ASSFGTGGFNEQF
TRBJ1-2	TRBV28	ASSLRVTGGGYT
TRBJ1-2	TRBV4-1	ASSHLLARAANYGYT
TRBJ2-2	TRBV27	ASRRTGNTGELF
TRBJ2-1	TRBV19	ASKMGINEQF
TRBJ1-1	TRBV28	ASSVKTGFEAF
TRBJ1-2	TRBV18	ASSPPGGQGRGYT
TRBJ2-7	TRBV27	ASRNSISYEQY
TRBJ1-5	TRBV6-5	ASRYGTVFSNQPQH
TRBJ1-1	TRBV5-1	ASSLVGTGGNTEAF
TRBJ1-1	TRBV5-1	ASSLVGLNTEAF
TRBJ2-7	TRBV5-1	ASSLEGSYEQY
TRBJ2-5	TRBV28	ASSSRDTYQETQY
TRBJ2-1	TRBV19	ASSTDSGKLF
TRBJ2-2	TRBV27	ASSLRNTGELF